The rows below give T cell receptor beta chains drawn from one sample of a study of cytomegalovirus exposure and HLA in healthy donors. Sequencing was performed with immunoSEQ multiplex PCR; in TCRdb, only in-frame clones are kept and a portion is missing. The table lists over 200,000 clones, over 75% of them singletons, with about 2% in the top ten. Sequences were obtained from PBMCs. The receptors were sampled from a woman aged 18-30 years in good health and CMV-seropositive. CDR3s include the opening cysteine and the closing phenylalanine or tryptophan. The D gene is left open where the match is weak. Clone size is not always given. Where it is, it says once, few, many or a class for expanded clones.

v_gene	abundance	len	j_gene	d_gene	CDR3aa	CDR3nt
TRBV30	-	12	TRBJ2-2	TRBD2	CAGRGKAGELFF	TGTGCCGGGCGGGGGAAAGCCGGGGAGCTGTTTTTT
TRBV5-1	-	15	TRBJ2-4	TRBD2	CASSFTSGPGNIQYF	TGCGCCAGCAGCTTTACTAGCGGTCCGGGAAACATTCAGTACTTC
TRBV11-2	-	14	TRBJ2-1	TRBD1	CASSTWTGDREQFF	TGTGCCAGCAGCACCTGGACAGGGGATCGTGAGCAGTTCTTC
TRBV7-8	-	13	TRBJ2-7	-	CASSVDSVHEQYF	TGTGCCAGCAGCGTAGATTCCGTCCACGAGCAGTACTTC
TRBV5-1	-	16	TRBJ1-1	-	CASSLFGGKSDTEAFF	TGCGCCAGCAGCTTGTTTGGGGGCAAGTCGGACACTGAAGCTTTCTTT
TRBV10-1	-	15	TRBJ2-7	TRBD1	CASSEPGQGVYEQYF	TGCGCCAGCAGTGAGCCAGGACAGGGCGTCTACGAGCAGTACTTC
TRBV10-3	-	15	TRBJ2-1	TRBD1	CAISEGQGRIEEQFF	TGTGCCATCAGCGAAGGACAGGGACGGATCGAGGAGCAGTTCTTC
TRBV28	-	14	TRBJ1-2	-	CASSLIGGSYGYTF	TGTGCCAGCAGTTTGATCGGGGGGAGCTATGGCTACACCTTC
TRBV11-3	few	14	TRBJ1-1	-	CASSPGNRNTEAFF	TGTGCCAGCAGCCCCGGAAACAGAAACACTGAAGCTTTCTTT
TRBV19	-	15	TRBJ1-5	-	CASSRAPYSNQPQHF	TGTGCCAGTAGTAGGGCACCCTATAGCAATCAGCCCCAGCATTTT
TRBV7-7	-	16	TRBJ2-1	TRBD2	CASSLGAGGDYNEQFF	TGTGCCAGCAGCTTAGGGGCCGGGGGGGACTACAATGAGCAGTTCTTC
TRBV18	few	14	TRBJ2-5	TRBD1	CASSPLDRGETQYF	TGTGCCAGCTCACCTCTCGACAGGGGGGAGACCCAGTACTTC
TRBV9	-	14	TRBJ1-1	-	CASSAFGTHTEAFF	TGTGCCAGCAGCGCATTTGGGACACACACTGAAGCTTTCTTT
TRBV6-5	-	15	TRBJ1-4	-	CASSYSWQTNEKLFF	TGTGCCAGCAGTTACTCCTGGCAAACTAATGAAAAACTGTTTTTT
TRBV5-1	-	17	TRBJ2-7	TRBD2	CASSPGTSGRMSGKQYF	TGCGCCAGCAGCCCCGGGACTAGCGGGAGAATGTCTGGTAAGCAGTACTTC
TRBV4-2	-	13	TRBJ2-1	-	CASSPEIGVGQFF	TGTGCCAGCAGCCCAGAAATAGGGGTGGGGCAGTTCTTC
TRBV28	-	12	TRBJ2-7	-	CASSPTFYEQYF	TGTGCCAGCAGTCCTACCTTCTACGAGCAGTACTTC
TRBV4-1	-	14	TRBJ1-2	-	CASSQVGANYGYTF	TGCGCCAGCAGCCAAGTAGGGGCTAACTATGGCTACACCTTC
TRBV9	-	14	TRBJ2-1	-	CASSVYVGAGEQFF	TGTGCCAGCAGCGTATATGTGGGGGCGGGTGAGCAGTTCTTC
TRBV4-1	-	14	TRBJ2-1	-	CASSQSRSVDEQFF	TGCGCCAGCAGCCAATCCCGAAGCGTCGATGAGCAGTTCTTC
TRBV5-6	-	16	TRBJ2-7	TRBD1	CASSSGVGRGRGEQYF	TGTGCCAGCAGCTCGGGGGTCGGCAGGGGGCGCGGCGAGCAGTACTTC
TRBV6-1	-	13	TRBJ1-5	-	CASSELPLQPQHF	TGTGCCAGCAGTGAGCTACCGCTTCAGCCCCAGCATTTT
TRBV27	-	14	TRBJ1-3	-	CASRSGGRGNTIYF	TGTGCCAGCAGGTCGGGGGGTCGTGGAAACACCATATATTTT
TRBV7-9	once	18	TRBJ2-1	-	CASSPTTLGYISYNEQFF	TGTGCCAGCAGCCCGACTACGCTAGGATACATCTCCTACAATGAGCAGTTCTTC
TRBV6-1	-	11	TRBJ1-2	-	CASSEAERYTF	TGTGCCAGCAGTGAAGCGGAGCGCTACACCTTC
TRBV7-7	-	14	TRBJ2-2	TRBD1	CASSSDRITGELFF	TGTGCCAGCAGCTCGGACAGGATCACCGGGGAGCTGTTTTTT
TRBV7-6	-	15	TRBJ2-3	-	CASSYQTGLGGTQYF	TGTGCCAGCAGCTATCAGACGGGACTTGGTGGTACGCAGTATTTT
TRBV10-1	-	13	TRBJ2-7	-	CASSEVLEDEQYF	TGCGCCAGCAGTGAGGTACTAGAAGACGAGCAGTACTTC
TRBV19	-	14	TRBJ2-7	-	CASSFAEGSYEQYF	TGTGCCAGTAGTTTCGCAGAGGGCTCCTACGAGCAGTACTTC
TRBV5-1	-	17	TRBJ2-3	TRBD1	CASSNLPGGGSTDTQYF	TGCGCCAGCAGTAACTTACCAGGGGGCGGGAGCACAGATACGCAGTATTTT
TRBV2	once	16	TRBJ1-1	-	CASSEALQGPNTEAFF	TGTGCCAGCAGTGAAGCGCTTCAGGGTCCGAACACTGAAGCTTTCTTT
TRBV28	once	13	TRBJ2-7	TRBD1	CASSLGTAYEQYF	TGTGCCAGCAGTTTAGGGACAGCGTACGAGCAGTACTTC
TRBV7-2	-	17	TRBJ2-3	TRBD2	CASSQITSGRATDTQYF	TGTGCCAGCAGCCAGATCACTAGCGGGAGGGCCACAGATACGCAGTATTTT
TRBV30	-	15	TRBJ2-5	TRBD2	CAWSVFRGESETQYF	TGTGCCTGGAGCGTCTTTCGGGGGGAAAGTGAGACCCAGTACTTC
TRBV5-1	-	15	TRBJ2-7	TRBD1	CASSSLTGGTYEQYF	TGCGCCAGCAGCTCCTTGACAGGGGGTACCTACGAGCAGTACTTC
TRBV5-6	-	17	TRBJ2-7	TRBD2	CASSLLRSGLASYEQYF	TGTGCCAGCAGCTTGCTTCGTTCGGGACTAGCCTCTTACGAGCAGTACTTC
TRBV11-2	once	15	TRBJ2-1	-	CASSLDFSSYNEQFF	TGTGCCAGCAGCTTAGACTTCAGCTCCTACAATGAGCAGTTCTTC
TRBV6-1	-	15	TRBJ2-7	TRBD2	CASSALAGASNEQYF	TGTGCCAGCAGTGCGCTAGCGGGAGCCAGCAACGAGCAGTACTTC
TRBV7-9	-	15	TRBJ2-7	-	CASSLGDWGAYEQYF	TGTGCCAGCAGCTTGGGGGACTGGGGAGCCTACGAGCAGTACTTC
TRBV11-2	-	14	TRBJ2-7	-	CASSPRPRGYEQYF	TGTGCCAGCAGCCCCCGGCCACGGGGTTACGAGCAGTACTTC
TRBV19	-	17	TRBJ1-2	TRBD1	CASSTFGQATSRYGYTF	TGTGCCAGTAGTACCTTCGGACAGGCGACATCTCGCTATGGCTACACCTTC
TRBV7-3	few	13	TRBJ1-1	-	CATRASVNTEAFF	TGTGCCACCAGGGCTTCAGTGAACACTGAAGCTTTCTTT
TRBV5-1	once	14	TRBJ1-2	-	CASRQGNLGGGYTF	TGCGCCAGCAGACAGGGAAACCTTGGAGGAGGCTACACCTTC